The 32 T cell receptor beta chains reported below all come from one sample, sequenced in a study of regulatory T cells in long-lasting Graves disease (dated by TCRdb to about 2021). The time point label on this specimen signifies: newly diagnosed GD, antithyroid drugs for less than 3 months. For both TCR sequencing and RNA sequencing, RNA was extracted from PBMCs using TRIzol. Libraries came from multiplex PCR. The instrument given in TCRdb is Illumina HiSeq 4000. TCR beta libraries were built with iRepertoire HTBI primers and Arm-PCR amplification of CDR3 regions. TCRdb reprocessing: public reads trimmed at Q25 with fastp, clones called with MiXCR, in-frame beta chains kept. Each record represents a unique CDR3 protein, reported with the most common genes and DNA among its rows. The sample table lists hundreds of thousands of distinct CDR3 sequences, roughly 13% of them with a count of one. Of the sample, under 10% falls within the top ten clones.

The same data also contributed to another study, on T cells in Graves' hyperthyroidism and ophthalmopathy.

This specimen consisted of peripheral blood mononuclear cells (PBMCs), obtained at new diagnosis, from a patient treated with antithyroid drugs. The receptors shown here come from a man aged 30 to 39 with Graves disease. Donor details come from another sample of the same person, matched by shared clones.

This clonotype has just a few counts. The CDR3 nucleotides are TGCAGCGTTGAATCCGGGAGGGAGAACACCTTC. Translating gives CSVESGRENTF. The V call is TRBV29-1, the J call TRBJ1-2; D is unresolved. Per the germline V gene, CDR1 is SQVTM and CDR2 is ANQGSEA. The CDR3 length is 11 residues. The V end lost 2 bases, the J end lost 12 bases, and 13 bases lay between the germline ends. Drawing the rest from reference TRBV29-1 and TRBJ1-2, the complete variable domain is SAVISQKPSRDICQRGTSLTIQCQVDSQVTMMFWYRQQPGQSLTLIATANQGSEATYESGFVIDKFPISRPNLTFSTLTVSNMSPEDSSIYLCSVESGRENTFGSGTRLTVV.

This clonotype was detected many times. The CDR3 loop is CASTISGSGYNEQFF. The CDR3 bases are TGTGCCAGCACTATTAGCGGGAGTGGCTACAATGAGCAGTTCTTC. The chain couples TRBV11-1 to TRBJ2-1, with 9 bases identical to TRBD2. From germline, CDR1 is SGHAT and CDR2 FQDESV (reference sequence). The CDR3 has 15 residues. Germline trimming cut 7 bases from V and 3 bases from J; bases unmatched to any gene: 7.

The sample holds a few counts of this clonotype. This sequence joins TRBV19 and TRBJ2-5; the D gene is possibly TRBD2 (5 bases). The V and J ends lost 5 bases and 4 bases respectively, with 20 bases between them. This CDR3 has 16 residues. The germline gives CDR1 LNHDA, CDR2 SQIVND (reference sequence). CDR3: CASSLGRGGVIETQYF. Here the CDR3 DNA reads TGTGCCAGTAGTTTGGGCCGAGGAGGAGTAATAGAGACCCAGTACTTC.

This clonotype came up many times. V and J are TRBV29-1 and TRBJ2-7; the D gene could be TRBD1 or TRBD2 (5 bases each). Germline V lookup: CDR1 SQVTM, CDR2 ANQGSEA. The germline V and J ends were trimmed by 5 bases and 1 base, with 18 bases remaining between them. The CDR3 loop spans 15 amino acids. The CDR3, as DNA: TGCAGCGTTCTAGGCGTGGGGACCTTTTCCTACGAGCAGTACTTC. This translates into CSVLGVGTFSYEQYF.

The chain links TRBV3-1 to TRBJ1-2; the D is unclear. Germline V lookup: CDR1 LGHDT, CDR2 YNNKEL (reference sequence). V was shortened by 1 base and J by 7 bases, with 19 bases between the two germline ends. The length of the CDR3 is 16 residues. The CDR3 DNA follows: TGTGCCAGCAGCCAAGTCGGGGAGGAGATGGTTGGTGGCTACACCTTC. As protein: CASSQVGEEMVGGYTF.

Points on this clonotype: A read error is possible here, since a much larger clone lies one base away. The genes are TRBV30 and TRBJ2-7; unclear D gene. The CDR3 extends over 14 amino acids. V was clipped by 0 bases and J by 8 bases, with 17 bases between them. CDR1 is GTSNPN, CDR2 SVGIG, per germline (reference sequence). Here the CDR3 reads CAWSVHPDSYKQYF. CDR3 bases: TGTGCCTGGAGTGTACATCCTGACTCATACAAGCAGTACTTC. Full variable domain (remainder filled in from reference TRBV30 and TRBJ2-7): SQTIHQWPATLVQPVGSPLSLECTVEGTSNPNLYWYRQAAGRGLQLLFYSVGIGQISSEVPQNLSASRPQDRQFILSSKKLLLSDSGFYLCAWSVHPDSYKQYFGPGTRLTVT.

This clonotype was seen many times. The gene calls are TRBV13 and TRBJ2-2; no reliable D call. V gave up 2 bases and J gave up 2 bases, with 6 bases separating them. This CDR3 has 14 amino acids. Germline-derived CDR1 and CDR2 are PRHDT and FYEKMQ (reference sequence). The CDR3, as DNA: TGTGCCAGCAGCTTAACCCGAAACACCGGGGAGCTGTTTTTT. It translates to CASSLTRNTGELFF.

Of note for this clonotype: It may be a read error: a sequence one base away is much more abundant. V is TRBV7-2 and J is TRBJ1-2, with D unclear. The CDR3 loop spans 13 amino acids. Trimming removed 5 bases at V and 1 base at J, with 8 bases between. CDR1 and CDR2 (germline): SGHTA, FQGNSA. CDR3 DNA: TGTACCAGCAGCCAGGACGGTAACTATGGCTACACCTTC. It translates to CTSSQDGNYGYTF.

This clonotype has ten or more counts. The chain joins TRBV2 to TRBJ2-7, with unresolved D. Trimming removed 5 bases from V and 4 bases from J, with 15 bases in between. CDR1 and CDR2 (germline): SNHLY, FYNNEI. The CDR3 runs 14 residues. The CDR3 bases are TGTGCCAGCAGTTGGGGAAGGTCGGAATACGAGCAGTACTTC. Translated, it gives CASSWGRSEYEQYF.

The rearrangement joins TRBV4-1 to TRBJ2-2; perhaps TRBD1 as D (5 bases). Trimming took 1 base from V and 5 from J, leaving 11 bases between them. The CDR3 spans 15 residues. Per the germline V gene, CDR1 is MGHRA and CDR2 is YSYEKL. CDR3 nucleotides: TGCGCCAGCAGCCAAGGCAGGGTAGGAACCGGGGAGCTGTTTTTT. This gives the protein CASSQGRVGTGELFF.

The rearrangement joins TRBV20-1 to TRBJ2-3; 7 bases are a match to TRBD1. Germline assignment: CDR1 DFQATT and CDR2 SNEGSKA (reference sequence). The V gene end was trimmed by 3 bases and the J gene end by 8 bases; junction bases not matched to a gene: 8. The CDR3 runs 13 residues. Written as DNA, the CDR3 is TGCAGTGCTAGGATAACTAGGGGGCGTACGCAGTATTTT. As protein: CSARITRGRTQYF.

This clonotype was detected a few times. CDR3 sequence: CASSPDSGRTTYNEQFF. The CDR3 DNA follows: TGTGCCAGCAGTCCAGACAGCGGGCGGACTACCTACAATGAGCAGTTCTTC. The chain is built from TRBV7-8 and TRBJ2-1, with a weak D call TRBD2 (6 bases). The germline gives CDR1 SGHVS, CDR2 FQNEAQ. Trimming removed 6 bases at V and 2 bases at J, with 20 bases between. The CDR3 totals 17 residues. Full variable domain (rest looked up from reference TRBV7-8 and TRBJ2-1): GAGVSQSPRYKVAKRGQDVALRCDPISGHVSLFWYQQALGQGPEFLTYFQNEAQLDKSGLPSDRFFAERPEGSVSTLKIQRTQQEDSAVYLCASSPDSGRTTYNEQFFGPGTRLTVL.

A few counts support this clonotype. V is TRBV4-1 and J is TRBJ2-5; D could derive from TRBD1 or TRBD2 (5 bases each). The germline gives CDR1 MGHRA, CDR2 YSYEKL. V lost 0 bases, J lost 7 bases, and 15 bases lay in between. CDR3 size: 15 residues. The CDR3 spells CASSQDTREWGTQYF. The CDR3 DNA sequence: TGCGCCAGCAGCCAAGATACCAGGGAGTGGGGGACCCAGTACTTC.

There are many counts of this clonotype. The CDR3 spells CASSLGVQRGYSYEQYF. CDR3 coding DNA: TGTGCCAGCAGCTTAGGGGTCCAGCGGGGTTACTCCTACGAGCAGTACTTC. The chain combines TRBV7-8 with TRBJ2-7; 7 bases map to TRBD2. This CDR3 contains 17 residues. With V trimmed by 1 base and J by 0 bases, 9 bases remained unmatched. In germline, CDR1 is SGHVS, CDR2 FQNEAQ. The variable domain in full, with the rest retrieved from reference TRBV7-8 and TRBJ2-7, is GAGVSQSPRYKVAKRGQDVALRCDPISGHVSLFWYQQALGQGPEFLTYFQNEAQLDKSGLPSDRFFAERPEGSVSTLKIQRTQQEDSAVYLCASSLGVQRGYSYEQYFGPGTRLTVT.

This clonotype came up many times. This sequence joins TRBV11-2 and TRBJ2-5; 10 bases are a match to TRBD2. The CDR3 sequence is 15 residues long. CDR1 is SGHAT and CDR2 is FQNNGV in the germline V gene. V was pared by 5 bases and J by 5 bases, with 8 bases of the junction left unmatched. As DNA, the CDR3 is TGTGCCAGCAGCCCGCTAGCGGGAGACGGTGAGACCCAGTACTTC. Translated, it gives CASSPLAGDGETQYF.

This clonotype appeared many times. The chain combines TRBV30 with TRBJ1-2, with D perhaps TRBD1 (5 bases). The length of the CDR3 is 11 residues. Trimming stripped 3 bases from V and 6 bases from J, with 8 bases between. The V gene's germline CDR1 is GTSNPN and CDR2 SVGIG (reference sequence). Here the CDR3 DNA reads TGTGCCTGGAGCAGGGCAGATGGCTACACCTTC. Its translation is CAWSRADGYTF.

This clonotype was counted only a few times. V and J are TRBV9 and TRBJ1-2; TRBD1 matches at 8 bases. This CDR3 has 14 amino acids. After removal of 3 bases from V and 8 bases from J, the junction contained 9 bases not matched to a gene. CDR1 is SGDLS, CDR2 YYNGEE, per germline. CDR3 protein: CASSETFRGRGYTF. CDR3 in DNA: TGTGCCAGCAGCGAAACCTTCAGGGGGCGGGGCTACACCTTC.

V and J are TRBV4-2 and TRBJ2-1; possibly TRBD2 for D (5 bases). Germline CDR1 and CDR2: LGHNA and YNFKEQ. The V and J ends lost 2 bases and 16 bases respectively, with 21 bases between them. The CDR3 contains 14 residues. This chain's CDR3 is CASSQLQLGVSLFF. The CDR3 coding sequence is TGTGCCAGCAGCCAACTCCAACTAGGAGTGTCGCTATTCTTC.

The table lists this clonotype with a few counts. The rearrangement joins TRBV24-1 to TRBJ2-5; D uncertain. V lost 2 bases and J lost 0, with 12 bases in between. The V gene's germline CDR1 is KGHDR and CDR2 SFDVKD. The CDR3 has 16 amino acids. The chain's CDR3 is CATSDSGQWYQETQYF. The CDR3 DNA is TGTGCCACCAGTGATTCGGGCCAGTGGTACCAAGAGACCCAGTACTTC.

This clonotype turned up a few times. The chain uses TRBV6-2 or TRBV6-3 and TRBJ2-1; D is tentatively TRBD1 or TRBD2 (5 bases each). The closer fit of TRBJ2-5 to the DNA end suggests the J call may be wrong. Germline V gene data show CDR1 as MNHEY and CDR2 as SVGEGT. The CDR3 is made up of 14 amino acids. CDR3 region: CASSRGPFSETQYF. Here the CDR3 DNA reads TGTGCCAGCAGCCGGGGACCGTTTTCGGAGACCCAGTACTTC.

V is TRBV20-1 and J is TRBJ2-1; the D call may be TRBD1 or TRBD2 (6 bases each). Germline-derived CDR1 and CDR2 are DFQATT and SNEGSKA (reference sequence). The V end was cut by 5 bases, the J end by 5 bases, with 16 bases between. The CDR3 has 14 amino acids. The DNA for the CDR3 is TGCAGTGCTCCAAAGGGGGGACTCAACAATGAGCAGTTCTTC. This gives the protein CSAPKGGLNNEQFF.

Points on this clonotype: A read error may be the cause here, since a much bigger clone is one base away. The rearrangement joins TRBV7-9 to TRBJ2-5; tentatively, D is TRBD1 (5 bases). The J call is uncertain, as TRBJ2-1 better fits the DNA end. Germline CDR1 is SEHNR and CDR2 is FQNEAQ (reference sequence). CDR3 length: 14 amino acids. CDR3 nucleotides: TGTGCCAGCAGCTTGAGCAGGGAAGCATGGGGGCAGTTCTTC. Residues: CASSLSREAWGQFF.

In its sample, this clonotype was seen a few times. The chain employs TRBV20-1 and TRBJ2-5; D is perhaps TRBD2 (7 bases). Germline assignment: CDR1 DFQATT and CDR2 SNEGSKA (reference sequence). V lost 5 bases, J lost 1 base, and 17 bases lay in between. This CDR3 comprises 15 residues. CDR3 residues: CSAWGGGALQETQYF. CDR3 DNA sequence: TGCAGTGCTTGGGGGGGGGGGGCGCTCCAAGAGACCCAGTACTTC.

The CDR3 here is CASSLVADLAAKNIQYF. The DNA for the CDR3 is TGTGCCAGCAGCTTAGTCGCGGATCTTGCAGCCAAAAACATTCAGTACTTC. The chain uses TRBV7-9 and TRBJ2-4; the D is unclear. The CDR3 sequence is 17 residues long. Germline lookup yields CDR1 SEHNR and CDR2 FQNEAQ (reference sequence). With 1 base removed from V and 0 bases from J, the gap between germline ends came to 13 bases.

In this sample, this clonotype turned up many times. This sequence joins TRBV5-1 and TRBJ1-1; D remains unclear. Germline V gene data show CDR1 as SGHRS and CDR2 as YFSETQ. The length of the CDR3 is 14 residues. The V and J ends lost 0 bases and 11 bases respectively, with 17 bases between them. The CDR3 reads CASSLEDPGAEAFF. CDR3 DNA: TGCGCCAGCAGCTTGGAGGACCCTGGAGCGGAGGCTTTCTTT.

In this sample, this clonotype turned up many times. The CDR3 DNA sequence: TGTGCCACCAGCCGGGACAGGGGCATTTCGGGAAACATTCAGTACTTC. It encodes CATSRDRGISGNIQYF. The rearrangement joins TRBV15 to TRBJ2-4, with 10 nucleotides matching TRBD1. The CDR3 extends over 16 amino acids. Germline CDR1 is LNHNV and CDR2 is YYDKDF (reference sequence). The V gene end was trimmed by 5 bases and the J gene end by 6 bases; junction bases not matched to a gene: 10.

This clonotype was observed at least ten times. The chain joins TRBV11-2 to TRBJ2-7; a possible D gene is TRBD1 (6 bases). The CDR3 length is 12 residues. Germline assignment: CDR1 SGHAT and CDR2 FQNNGV. Deletions cut 5 bases from V and 7 bases from J, with 12 bases between. The chain's CDR3 is CASSAIGGEQYF. CDR3 DNA sequence: TGTGCCAGCAGCGCTATAGGGGGTGAGCAGTACTTC.

This clonotype was detected only a few times. The chain is built from TRBV4-1 and TRBJ1-4; 7 nucleotides agree with TRBD1. J was trimmed by 2 bases and V by 5 bases; bases with no gene match: 8. Germline V gene data show CDR1 as MGHRA and CDR2 as YSYEKL. This CDR3 region has 16 residues. CDR3 DNA sequence: TGCGCCAGCAGCTTTTTGAACAGGGGCACTAATGAAAAACTGTTTTTT. Protein sequence: CASSFLNRGTNEKLFF.

The chain couples TRBV30 to TRBJ1-1; D may be TRBD1 (5 bases). Per the germline V gene, CDR1 is GTSNPN and CDR2 is SVGIG (reference sequence). V was pared by 5 bases and J by 0 bases, with 10 bases between. The CDR3 loop spans 13 amino acids. The CDR3 DNA reads as TGTGCCTGGGGGGCAGGGTTGAACACTGAAGCTTTCTTT. Residues: CAWGAGLNTEAFF.

Concerning this clonotype itself: At one end the junction does not follow the germline gene, possibly because of a read error. The V and J genes are TRBV7-2 and TRBJ2-1; tentatively, D is TRBD2 (6 bases). The CDR3 has 17 residues. Germline lookup yields CDR1 SGHTA and CDR2 FQGNSA. The CDR3 spells CASSLLVGGGPYNEQLF. Written as DNA, the CDR3 is TGTGCCAGCAGCTTATTAGTGGGGGGAGGTCCCTACAATGAGCAGCTCTTC.

This chain connects TRBV20-1 to TRBJ1-6; 8 bases line up with TRBD1. Trimming removed 5 bases from V and 7 bases from J; junction bases left unmatched: 7. Germline V gives CDR1 DFQATT, CDR2 SNEGSKA (reference sequence). The CDR3 consists of 14 residues. This CDR3 reads CSAPRTGRNSPLHF. CDR3 in DNA: TGCAGTGCTCCCAGGACAGGGCGGAATTCACCCCTCCACTTT.

This clonotype was recorded only once. This chain links TRBV19 with TRBJ1-6, with 8 bases matching TRBD1. Trimming took 1 base from V and 7 from J; bases not matched to a gene: 6. Germline CDR1 and CDR2: LNHDA and SQIVND (reference sequence). The CDR3 extends over 16 amino acids. This CDR3 is CASSIGRQGRNSPLHF. DNA for the CDR3: TGTGCCAGTAGTATAGGAAGACAGGGGCGGAATTCACCCCTCCACTTT.